The 10 T cell receptor beta chains below all came from one sample that was sequenced in a study of long-term antiretroviral therapy in people with HIV (dated by TCRdb to between 2022 and 2023). The immunoSEQ hsTCRB v3.0 assay was used at survey level resolution to sequence the TRB variable region. TCRdb obtained this table from immuneACCESS and retained in-frame rearrangements with V and J assigned. These tables miss some clones; where compared with another copy, unresolved V genes account for less than half of the shortfall, and the remainder is unexplained. This sample is represented by 15,000 or so clones; around nine tenths of them were singletons. About 11% of the sample comes from the top ten. Sample: unsorted PBMCs, taken 0.7 years before starting antiretroviral therapy. The receptors were gathered from a middle-aged man with HIV.

The chain employs TRBV25-1 and TRBJ2-2; TRBD1 matches at 9 bases. Germline V gene lookup returns CDR1 MGHDK and CDR2 SYGVNS. With 5 bases clipped from V and 7 bases from J, the junction kept 5 bases outside the gene matches. The CDR3 consists of 14 residues. CDR3 DNA: TGTGCCAGCAGTTTACAGGGGGCTATCGGGGAGCTGTTTTTT. It translates to CASSLQGAIGELFF.

The chain has TRBV19 and TRBJ2-1; D is unclear. Trimming stripped 2 bases from V and 0 bases from J, with 2 bases between. The CDR3 loop spans 13 amino acids. CDR1 is LNHDA, CDR2 SQIVND, per germline (reference sequence). CDR3 coding DNA: TGTGCCAGTAGTATATCCTCCTACAATGAGCAGTTCTTC. It specifies CASSISSYNEQFF.

CDR3 residues: CASSYHSSYEQYF. The DNA of the CDR3 is TGTGCCAGCAGTTACCATAGCTCCTACGAGCAGTACTTC. The chain joins TRBV27 to TRBJ2-7, with no clear D. V was cut by 4 bases and J by 0 bases, with 7 bases left in between. Germline lookup yields CDR1 MNHEY and CDR2 SMNVEV (reference sequence). The CDR3 sequence is 13 residues long.

This chain connects TRBV2 to TRBJ1-6; 8 positions match TRBD1. This CDR3 has 16 amino acids. V gave up 7 bases and J gave up 18 bases; unmatched junction bases: 23. Germline V gene lookup returns CDR1 SNHLY and CDR2 FYNNEI. CDR3 coding DNA: TGTGCCAGCATGCCGGACATCTATACAGGGGGGTCTCCTCGCCACTTT. As protein: CASMPDIYTGGSPRHF. Full variable domain (remainder filled in from reference TRBV2 and TRBJ1-6): EPEVTQTPSHQVTQMGQEVILRCVPISNHLYFYWYRQILGQKVEFLVSFYNNEISEKSEIFDDQFSVERPDGSNFTLKIRSTKLEDSAMYFCASMPDIYTGGSPRHFGNGTRLTVT.

The J gene is TRBJ1-2, the V gene TRBV7-2; the D is unclear. Germline V gives CDR1 SGHTA, CDR2 FQGNSA. CDR3 size: 13 residues. Trimming took 10 bases from V and 7 from J, leaving 19 bases between them. As DNA, the CDR3 is TGTGCCACCGCCCACCCCTTAAGGGTTGGCTACACCTTC. It encodes CATAHPLRVGYTF.

V and J are TRBV7-9 and TRBJ2-3; 14 nucleotides match TRBD2. Trimming at V came to 5 bases and at J to 0 bases, leaving 7 bases not matched to a gene. CDR1 is SEHNR and CDR2 is FQNEAQ in the germline V gene (reference sequence). The CDR3 runs 18 residues. CDR3 sequence: CASSRGLAGVLSTDTQYF. In DNA form, the CDR3 reads TGTGCCAGCAGCCGGGGACTAGCGGGAGTATTGAGCACAGATACGCAGTATTTT.

In this sample, this clone turned up a few times. The chain links TRBV19 to TRBJ1-5; weak D call: TRBD1 (6 bases). Germline assignment: CDR1 LNHDA and CDR2 SQIVND (reference sequence). V shed 8 bases and J shed 10 bases, with 21 bases lying between them. This CDR3 spans 14 amino acids. The CDR3 nucleotides read TGTGCCAGTTGTCCCGGACAGCCCATCAGCCCCCAGCATTTT. Protein: CASCPGQPISPQHF. The full variable domain, with the rest looked up from reference TRBV19 and TRBJ1-5, is DGGITQSPKYLFRKEGQNVTLSCEQNLNHDAMYWYRQDPGQGLRLIYYSQIVNDFQKGDIAEGYSVSREKKESFPLTVTSAQKNPTAFYLCASCPGQPISPQHFGDGTRLSIL.

The J gene is TRBJ2-5, the V gene TRBV5-1; D not resolved. In germline, CDR1 is SGHRS, CDR2 YFSETQ. The CDR3 is 11 residues long. The V end was cut by 4 bases, the J end by 2 bases, with 3 bases between. The CDR3 nucleotides are TGCGCCAGCAGCCTACAAGAGACCCAGTACTTC. This gives the protein CASSLQETQYF.

The genes are TRBV7-3 and TRBJ2-2; D unclear. The CDR3 spans 14 residues. The germline CDR1 and CDR2 sequences are SGHTA and FQGTGA. The V end lost 5 bases, the J end lost 1 base, and 8 bases lay between the germline ends. DNA of the CDR3: TGTGCCAGCAGCCAGGCGAGGAACACCGGGGAGCTGTTTTTT. Translation: CASSQARNTGELFF. The full variable domain, completed using reference TRBV7-3 and TRBJ2-2, is GAGVSQTPSNKVTEKGKYVELRCDPISGHTALYWYRQSLGQGPEFLIYFQGTGAADDSGLPNDRFFAVRPEGSVSTLKIQRTERGDSAVYLCASSQARNTGELFFGEGSRLTVL.

V is TRBV29-1 and J is TRBJ1-2; possible D gene TRBD1, 6 bases. The CDR3 totals 15 residues. V was shortened by 7 bases and J by 5 bases, with 23 bases between the two germline ends. Germline lookup yields CDR1 SQVTM and CDR2 ANQGSEA. CDR3 nucleotide sequence: TGCAGCGCCGTCCCGACAGGTTCTTCTTTGTATGGCTACACCTTC. It is translated as CSAVPTGSSLYGYTF.